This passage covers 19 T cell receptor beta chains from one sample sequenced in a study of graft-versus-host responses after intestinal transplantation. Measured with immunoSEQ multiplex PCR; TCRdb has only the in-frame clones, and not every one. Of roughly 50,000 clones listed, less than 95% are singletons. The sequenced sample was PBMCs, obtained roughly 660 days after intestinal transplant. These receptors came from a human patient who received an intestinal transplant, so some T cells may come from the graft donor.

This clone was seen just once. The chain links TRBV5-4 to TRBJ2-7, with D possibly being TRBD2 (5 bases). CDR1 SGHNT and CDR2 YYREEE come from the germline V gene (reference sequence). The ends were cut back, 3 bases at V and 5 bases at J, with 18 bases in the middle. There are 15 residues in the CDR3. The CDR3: CASSSAGLELDEQYF. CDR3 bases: TGTGCCAGCAGCTCCGCCGGACTCGAGCTGGACGAGCAGTACTTC.

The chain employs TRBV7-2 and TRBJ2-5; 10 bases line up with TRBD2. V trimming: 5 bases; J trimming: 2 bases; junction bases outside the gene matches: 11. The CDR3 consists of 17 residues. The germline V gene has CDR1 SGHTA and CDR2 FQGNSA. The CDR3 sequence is CASSPPFKLAGQETQYF. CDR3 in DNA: TGTGCCAGCAGCCCCCCCTTTAAACTAGCGGGGCAAGAGACCCAGTACTTC.

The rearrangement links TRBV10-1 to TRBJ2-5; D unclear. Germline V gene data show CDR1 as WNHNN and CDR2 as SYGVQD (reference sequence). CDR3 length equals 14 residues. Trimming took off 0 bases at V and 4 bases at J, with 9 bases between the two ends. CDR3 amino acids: CASSESVGRETQYF. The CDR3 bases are TGCGCCAGCAGTGAGTCGGTAGGGCGAGAGACCCAGTACTTC.

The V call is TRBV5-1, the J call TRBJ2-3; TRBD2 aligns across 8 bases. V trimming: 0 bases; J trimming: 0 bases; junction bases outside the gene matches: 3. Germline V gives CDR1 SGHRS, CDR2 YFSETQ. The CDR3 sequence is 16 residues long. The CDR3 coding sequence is TGCGCCAGCAGCTTGGAGCGGGGGCTTAGCACAGATACGCAGTATTTT. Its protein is CASSLERGLSTDTQYF.

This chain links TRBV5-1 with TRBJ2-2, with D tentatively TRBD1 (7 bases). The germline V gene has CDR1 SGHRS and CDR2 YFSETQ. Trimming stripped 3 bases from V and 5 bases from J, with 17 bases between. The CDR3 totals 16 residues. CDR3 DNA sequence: TGCGCCAGCAGCTGGAGGGGGCCAGTCGGGACCGGGGAGCTGTTTTTT. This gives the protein CASSWRGPVGTGELFF.

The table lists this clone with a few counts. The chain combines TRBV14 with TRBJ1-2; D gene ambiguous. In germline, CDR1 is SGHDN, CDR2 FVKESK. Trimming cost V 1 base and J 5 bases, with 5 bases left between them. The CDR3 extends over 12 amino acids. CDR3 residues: CASSQAGYGYTF. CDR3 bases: TGTGCCAGCAGCCAAGCTGGATATGGCTACACCTTC.

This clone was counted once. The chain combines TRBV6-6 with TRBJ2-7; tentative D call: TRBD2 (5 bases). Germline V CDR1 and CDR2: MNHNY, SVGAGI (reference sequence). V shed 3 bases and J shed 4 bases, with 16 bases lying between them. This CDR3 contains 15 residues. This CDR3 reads CASSYSRVSQYEQYF. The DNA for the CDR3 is TGTGCCAGCAGTTATTCGCGGGTATCTCAGTACGAGCAGTACTTC.

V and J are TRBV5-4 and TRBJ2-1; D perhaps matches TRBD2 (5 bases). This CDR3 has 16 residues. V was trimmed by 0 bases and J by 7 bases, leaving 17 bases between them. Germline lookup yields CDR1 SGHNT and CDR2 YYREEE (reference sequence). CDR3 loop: CASSLVWGEWENEQFF. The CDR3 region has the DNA TGTGCCAGCAGCTTGGTTTGGGGAGAGTGGGAAAATGAGCAGTTCTTC.

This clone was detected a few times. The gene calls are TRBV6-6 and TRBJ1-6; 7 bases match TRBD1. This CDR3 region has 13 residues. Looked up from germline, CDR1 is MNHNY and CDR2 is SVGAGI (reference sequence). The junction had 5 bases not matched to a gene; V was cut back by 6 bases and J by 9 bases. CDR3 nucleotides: TGTGCCAGCAGCCTAGACAGGGTTTCACCCCTCCACTTT. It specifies CASSLDRVSPLHF.

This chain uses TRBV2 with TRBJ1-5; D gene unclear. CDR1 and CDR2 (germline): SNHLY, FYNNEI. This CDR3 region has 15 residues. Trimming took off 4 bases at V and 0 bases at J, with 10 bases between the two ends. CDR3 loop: CASSAQTGSNQPQHF. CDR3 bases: TGTGCCAGCAGTGCCCAGACCGGTAGCAATCAGCCCCAGCATTTT. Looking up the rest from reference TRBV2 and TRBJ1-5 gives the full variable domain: EPEVTQTPSHQVTQMGQEVILRCVPISNHLYFYWYRQILGQKVEFLVSFYNNEISEKSEIFDDQFSVERPDGSNFTLKIRSTKLEDSAMYFCASSAQTGSNQPQHFGDGTRLSIL.

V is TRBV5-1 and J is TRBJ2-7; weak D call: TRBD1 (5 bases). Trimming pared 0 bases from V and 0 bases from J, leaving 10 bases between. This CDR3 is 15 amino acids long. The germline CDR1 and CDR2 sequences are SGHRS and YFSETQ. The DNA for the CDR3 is TGCGCCAGCAGCTTGGAAGGGGTTTACTCCTACGAGCAGTACTTC. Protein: CASSLEGVYSYEQYF.

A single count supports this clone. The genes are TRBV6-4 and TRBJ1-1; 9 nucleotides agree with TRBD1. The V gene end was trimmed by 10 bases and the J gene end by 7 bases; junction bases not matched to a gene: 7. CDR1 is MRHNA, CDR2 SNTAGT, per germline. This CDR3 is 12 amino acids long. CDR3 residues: CANPDRGGEAFF. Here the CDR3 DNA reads TGTGCCAACCCGGACAGGGGCGGTGAAGCTTTCTTT.

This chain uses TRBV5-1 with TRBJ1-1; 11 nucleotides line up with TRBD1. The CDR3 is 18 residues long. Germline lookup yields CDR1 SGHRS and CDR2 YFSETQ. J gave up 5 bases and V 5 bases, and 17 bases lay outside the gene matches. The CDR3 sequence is CASRLGWFRTGGGTEAFF. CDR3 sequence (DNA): TGCGCCAGCAGACTTGGGTGGTTCCGGACAGGGGGCGGAACTGAAGCTTTCTTT. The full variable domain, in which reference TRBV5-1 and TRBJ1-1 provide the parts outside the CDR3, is KAGVTQTPRYLIKTRGQQVTLSCSPISGHRSVSWYQQTPGQGLQFLFEYFSETQRNKGNFPGRFSGRQFSNSRSEMNVSTLELGDSALYLCASRLGWFRTGGGTEAFFGQGTRLTVV.

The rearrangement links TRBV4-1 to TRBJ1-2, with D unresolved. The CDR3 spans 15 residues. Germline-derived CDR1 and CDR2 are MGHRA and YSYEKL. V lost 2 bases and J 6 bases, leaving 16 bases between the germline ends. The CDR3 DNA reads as TGCGCCAGCAGCCAATTAAGGGAAATGAATCATGGCTACACCTTC. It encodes CASSQLREMNHGYTF.

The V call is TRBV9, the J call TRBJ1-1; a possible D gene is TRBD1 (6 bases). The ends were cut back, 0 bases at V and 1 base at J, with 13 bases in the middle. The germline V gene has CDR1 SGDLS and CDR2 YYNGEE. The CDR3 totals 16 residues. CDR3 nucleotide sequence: TGTGCCAGCAGCGTAGGATCCCAGGGGACGAACACTGAAGCTTTCTTT. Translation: CASSVGSQGTNTEAFF.

DNA for the CDR3: TGTGCCAGCGAGAACAGGGGCGCTGAAGCTTTCTTT. This codes for CASENRGAEAFF. The chain links TRBV6-1 to TRBJ1-1; the match to TRBD1 covers 7 bases. This CDR3 is built from 12 residues. J was trimmed by 6 bases and V by 8 bases; bases with no gene match: 6. Germline V gives CDR1 MNHNS, CDR2 SASEGT.

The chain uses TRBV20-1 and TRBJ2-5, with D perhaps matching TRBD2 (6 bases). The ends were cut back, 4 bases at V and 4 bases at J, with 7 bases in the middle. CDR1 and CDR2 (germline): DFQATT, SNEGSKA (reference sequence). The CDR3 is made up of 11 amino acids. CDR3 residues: CSAKTRETQYF. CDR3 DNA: TGCAGTGCTAAGACTAGAGAGACCCAGTACTTC.

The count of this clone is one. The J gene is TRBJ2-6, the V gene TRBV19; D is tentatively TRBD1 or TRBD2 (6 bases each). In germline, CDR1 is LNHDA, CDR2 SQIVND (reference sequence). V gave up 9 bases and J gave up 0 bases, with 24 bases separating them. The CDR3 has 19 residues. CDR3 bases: TGTGCCAGCCTGCAGCCGGGACACCGGGAGAGCTCTGGGGCCAACGTCCTGACTTTC. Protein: CASLQPGHRESSGANVLTF.

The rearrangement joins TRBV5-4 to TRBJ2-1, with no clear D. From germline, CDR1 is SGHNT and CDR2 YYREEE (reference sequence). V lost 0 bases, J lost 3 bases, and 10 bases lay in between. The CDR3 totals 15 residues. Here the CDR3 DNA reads TGTGCCAGCAGCTTGGCAGGCCTAAACTACAATGAGCAGTTCTTC. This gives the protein CASSLAGLNYNEQFF.